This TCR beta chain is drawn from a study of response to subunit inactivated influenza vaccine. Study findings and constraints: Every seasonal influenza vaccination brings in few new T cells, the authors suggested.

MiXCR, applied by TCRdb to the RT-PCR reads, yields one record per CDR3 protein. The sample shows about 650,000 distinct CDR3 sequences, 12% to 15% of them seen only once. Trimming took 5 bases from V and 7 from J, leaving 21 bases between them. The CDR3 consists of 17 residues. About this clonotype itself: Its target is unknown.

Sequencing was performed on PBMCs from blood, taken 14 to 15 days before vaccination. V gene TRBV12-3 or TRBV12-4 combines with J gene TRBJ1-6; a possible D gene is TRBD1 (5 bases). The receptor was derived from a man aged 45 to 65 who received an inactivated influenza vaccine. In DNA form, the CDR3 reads TGTGCCAGCAGTCCAGGGATGGGGACCCCTGGCAATTCACCCCTCCACTTT. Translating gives CASSPGMGTPGNSPLHF.